This T cell receptor (beta chain) was sequenced for a study of cytomegalovirus exposure and HLA in healthy donors. The CDR3 consists of 17 residues. Looked up from germline, CDR1 is LGHNA and CDR2 is YNFKEQ. Trimming took off 0 bases at V and 4 bases at J, with 18 bases between the two ends. Turning to this clone: Its cognate antigen is unknown.

Findings and limits, study-wide: Presence/absence analyses took donor sequencing depth as roughly uniform. An analysis done earlier found most TCR beta V segments productive about 87% or about 30% of the time.

The primer mix had 60 Vbeta and 13 Jbeta primers. This table comes from immunoSEQ multiplex PCR, and its TCRdb copy is limited to in-frame clones, with some not included. The data show a few hundred thousand clones, 80% to 95% seen once. The chain has TRBV4-2 and TRBJ2-5; maybe TRBD1 (5 bases). The source material was PBMCs. The receptor comes from a girl under 10 years old in good health and CMV-seronegative. The CDR3 is CASSQDFRGFWGETQYF. In nucleotides, the CDR3 is TGTGCCAGCAGCCAAGACTTTAGGGGCTTTTGGGGAGAGACCCAGTACTTC.